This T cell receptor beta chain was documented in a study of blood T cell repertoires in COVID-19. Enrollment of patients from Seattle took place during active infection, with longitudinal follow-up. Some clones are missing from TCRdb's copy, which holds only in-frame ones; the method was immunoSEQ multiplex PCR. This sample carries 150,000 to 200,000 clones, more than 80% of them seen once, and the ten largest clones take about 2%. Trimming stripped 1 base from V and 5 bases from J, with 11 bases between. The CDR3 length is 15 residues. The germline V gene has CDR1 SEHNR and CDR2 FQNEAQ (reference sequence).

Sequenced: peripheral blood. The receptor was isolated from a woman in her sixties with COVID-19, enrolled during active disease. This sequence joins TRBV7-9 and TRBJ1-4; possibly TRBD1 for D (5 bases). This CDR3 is CASSLEAGNNEKLFF. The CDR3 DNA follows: TGTGCCAGCAGCTTAGAGGCAGGGAACAATGAAAAACTGTTTTTT.